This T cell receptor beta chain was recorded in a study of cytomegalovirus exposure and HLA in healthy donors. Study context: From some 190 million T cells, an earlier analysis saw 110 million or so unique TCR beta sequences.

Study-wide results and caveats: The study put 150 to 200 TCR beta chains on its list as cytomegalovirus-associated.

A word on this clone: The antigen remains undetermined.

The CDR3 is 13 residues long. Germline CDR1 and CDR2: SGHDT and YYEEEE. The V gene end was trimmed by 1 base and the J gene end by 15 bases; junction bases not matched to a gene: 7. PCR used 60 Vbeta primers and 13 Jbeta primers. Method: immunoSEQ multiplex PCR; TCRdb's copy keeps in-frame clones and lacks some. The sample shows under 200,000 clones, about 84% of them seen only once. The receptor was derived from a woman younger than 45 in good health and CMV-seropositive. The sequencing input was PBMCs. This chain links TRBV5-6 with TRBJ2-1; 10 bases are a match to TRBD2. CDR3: CASSLNLAGVVFF. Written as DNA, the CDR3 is TGTGCCAGCAGCTTGAACCTAGCGGGGGTGGTGTTCTTC.